The subject of this entry is one T cell receptor (beta chain). The target antigen is unknown. The time point denotes: new active TB diagnosis, blood taken before or within 7 days of starting treatment. The data are from a study of T cells in tuberculosis. CDR3 length: 17 amino acids. With 4 bases removed from V and 6 bases from J, the gap between germline ends came to 23 bases. Looked up from germline, CDR1 is SGHRS and CDR2 is YFSETQ. Sequencing used immunoSEQ multiplex PCR; TCRdb keeps in-frame clones, though not all of them. The sample records 30,000 to 35,000 clones, under 95% being singletons. Study observations and caveats: Smaller alpha distances in active tuberculosis partly reflected shorter CDR3-alpha lengths.

This TCR derives from an adult with tuberculosis. Some clones in this sample may be carry-over from other donors' samples. V and J are TRBV5-1 and TRBJ2-1; D is perhaps TRBD1 (5 bases). The sample in question was PBMCs, obtained at tuberculosis diagnosis. The CDR3 here is CASSLTSGLRFTNEQFF. CDR3 sequence (DNA): TGCGCCAGCAGCCTAACTTCAGGGTTAAGGTTTACCAATGAGCAGTTCTTC. Full variable domain (outside the CDR3, taken from reference TRBV5-1 and TRBJ2-1): KAGVTQTPRYLIKTRGQQVTLSCSPISGHRSVSWYQQTPGQGLQFLFEYFSETQRNKGNFPGRFSGRQFSNSRSEMNVSTLELGDSALYLCASSLTSGLRFTNEQFFGPGTRLTVL.